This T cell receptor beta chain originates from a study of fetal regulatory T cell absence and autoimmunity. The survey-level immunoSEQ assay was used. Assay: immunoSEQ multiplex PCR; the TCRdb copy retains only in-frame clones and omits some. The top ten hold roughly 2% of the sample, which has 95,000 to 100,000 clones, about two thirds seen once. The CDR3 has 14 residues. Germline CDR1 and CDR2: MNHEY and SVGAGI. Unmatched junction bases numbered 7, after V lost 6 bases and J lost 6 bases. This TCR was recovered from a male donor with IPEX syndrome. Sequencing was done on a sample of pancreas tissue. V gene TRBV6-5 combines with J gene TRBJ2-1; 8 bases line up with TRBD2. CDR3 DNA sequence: TGTGCCAGCAGCGAACGTGCGGGGGGCAATGAGCAGTTCTTC. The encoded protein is CASSERAGGNEQFF.